These 26 T cell receptor beta chains share one sample of origin, sequenced in a study of regulatory T cells in long-lasting Graves disease. Library construction for TCR beta used iRepertoire HTBI primers and Arm-PCR of CDR3 regions. TCRdb re-called the multiplex PCR reads through MiXCR, storing one row per CDR3 protein. The profile shows 300,000 to 350,000 distinct CDR3 sequences, about 20% of them singletons. Stated time point: persistent/refractory GD, antithyroid drugs over 5 years with positive TRAb. Preparation of the TCR library used RNA extracted from PBMCs. The sequencing used peripheral blood mononuclear cells (PBMCs), collected when the disease was refractory, from a patient treated with antithyroid drugs. Receptors were obtained from a female donor with Graves disease.

This clonotype was found many times. This chain uses TRBV27 with TRBJ2-7, with a tentative D call TRBD1 (6 bases). CDR1 and CDR2 from the germline V gene are MNHEY and SMNVEV (reference sequence). The CDR3 is made up of 17 amino acids. With 6 bases removed from V and 4 bases from J, the gap between germline ends came to 25 bases. The CDR3 DNA follows: TGTGCCAGCAGACTCACTGCATCCAAGACAGGATGGTACGAGCAGTACTTC. Residues: CASRLTASKTGWYEQYF.

This clonotype appeared many times. The rearrangement joins TRBV10-3 to TRBJ2-5; D may match TRBD1 or TRBD2 (5 bases each). The V end was cut by 4 bases, the J end by 2 bases, with 11 bases between. Germline CDR1 ENHRY, CDR2 SYGVKD. CDR3 length equals 14 residues. The CDR3 loop is CAISAGPKQETQYF. The CDR3 DNA is TGTGCCATCAGTGCGGGACCAAAACAAGAGACCCAGTACTTC.

A note on this clonotype: Sequence at one end of the junction differs from germline and may be a read error. This chain joins TRBV7-9 and TRBJ1-5; D perhaps matches TRBD1 (5 bases). The CDR3 extends over 16 amino acids. In germline, CDR1 is SEHNR, CDR2 FQNEAQ (reference sequence). The CDR3 spells CASSSGHSNSNPPQHF. The DNA for the CDR3 is TGTGCCAGCAGCTCAGGACACTCTAATAGCAATCCGCCCCAGCATTTT.

This clonotype has ten or more counts. The chain is built from TRBV20-1 and TRBJ2-7; weak D call: TRBD2 (5 bases). The CDR3 has 14 amino acids. Trimming pared 3 bases from V and 3 bases from J, leaving 15 bases between. Germline V gene lookup returns CDR1 DFQATT and CDR2 SNEGSKA (reference sequence). This CDR3 reads CSASSSLRDYEQYF. CDR3 bases: TGCAGTGCTAGTAGTTCTCTCCGGGACTACGAGCAGTACTTC.

Only a few counts were recorded for this clonotype. This sequence joins TRBV13 and TRBJ2-3, with TRBD2 as a possible D gene (5 bases). This CDR3 region has 14 residues. Trimming pared 6 bases from V and 5 bases from J, leaving 15 bases between. The germline gives CDR1 PRHDT, CDR2 FYEKMQ (reference sequence). CDR3 in DNA: TGTGCCAGCAGACGTCGATCACGGGAAGATACGCAGTATTTT. Residues: CASRRRSREDTQYF.

Turning to this clonotype: With a much larger clone just one base away, this may be a read error. The chain links TRBV7-8 to TRBJ2-7, with TRBD1 identical over 7 bases. The CDR3 loop spans 14 amino acids. The germline V gene has CDR1 SGHVS and CDR2 FQNEAQ. Losses at the gene ends were 2 bases for V and 8 bases for J; bases not matched to a gene: 9. CDR3: CASSLLGQAPKQYF. The CDR3 nucleotides read TGTGCCAGCAGCTTACTTGGACAGGCCCCCAAGCAGTACTTC.

Turning to this clonotype: This may be a read error: a much more frequent sequence differs by one nucleotide. The V gene is TRBV6-1, the J gene TRBJ2-5, with TRBD1 matching over 8 bases. V lost 1 base, J lost 3 bases, and 4 bases stayed unmatched. The length of the CDR3 is 15 residues. The germline V gene has CDR1 MNHNS and CDR2 SASEGT. The CDR3 DNA reads as TGTGCCAGCAGTGAAGAAGGGGGACAGGAAGAGACCCAGTACTTC. Translated: CASSEEGGQEETQYF.

This clonotype was recorded many times. The chain recombines TRBV28 with TRBJ2-5; the D gene could be TRBD1 or TRBD2 (6 bases each). V lost 6 bases, J lost 1 base, and 15 bases lay in between. Germline V gives CDR1 MDHEN, CDR2 SYDVKM. CDR3 length: 15 amino acids. Written as DNA, the CDR3 is TGTGCCAGCAGCCTGGCGGGACACTTCCAAGAGACCCAGTACTTC. Translating gives CASSLAGHFQETQYF.

This clonotype was seen repeatedly, ten times or more. J is TRBJ1-2 and V is TRBV18; D unresolved. Germline CDR1 is KGHSH and CDR2 is LQKENI. The ends were cut back, 3 bases at V and 4 bases at J, with 6 bases in the middle. The CDR3 consists of 12 residues. The CDR3 spells CASSPRTYGYTF. The CDR3 DNA reads TGTGCCAGCTCACCGAGGACCTATGGCTACACCTTC.

The chain joins TRBV15 to TRBJ2-3; D uncertain. CDR1 is LNHNV, CDR2 YYDKDF, per germline (reference sequence). The germline V and J ends were trimmed by 6 bases and 3 bases, with 10 bases remaining between them. This CDR3 contains 13 residues. The CDR3: CATSYLVTDTQYF. The CDR3 DNA is TGTGCCACCAGTTACCTAGTGACAGATACGCAGTATTTT. Based on the CDR3 plus reference TRBV15 and TRBJ2-3, the full variable domain is DAMVIQNPRYQVTQFGKPVTLSCSQTLNHNVMYWYQQKSSQAPKLLFHYYDKDFNNEADTPDNFQSRRPNTSFCFLDIRSPGLGDTAMYLCATSYLVTDTQYFGPGTRLTVL.

The rearrangement joins TRBV27 to TRBJ2-7; D is unclear. Germline values: CDR1 MNHEY, CDR2 SMNVEV (reference sequence). This CDR3 is built from 16 residues. V was pared by 6 bases and J by 3 bases, with 21 bases between. CDR3 sequence (DNA): TGTGCCAGCAGACCTATGTACCGTGAGAAAAACTACGAGCAGTACTTC. Amino acids: CASRPMYREKNYEQYF.

The gene calls are TRBV30 and TRBJ2-2, with D perhaps assigned TRBD1 or TRBD2 (6 bases each). CDR3 size: 13 residues. Germline CDR1 is GTSNPN and CDR2 is SVGIG (reference sequence). V was cut by 8 bases and J by 3 bases, with 13 bases left in between. DNA of the CDR3: TGTGCCCTGTCGGGGGCGGACACCGGGGAGCTGTTTTTT. This codes for CALSGADTGELFF.

This clonotype has at least ten counts. V is TRBV2 and J is TRBJ1-3; D unclear. Trimming removed 4 bases from V and 3 bases from J, with 4 bases in between. Germline-derived CDR1 and CDR2 are SNHLY and FYNNEI. The CDR3 sequence is 12 residues long. In DNA form, the CDR3 reads TGTGCCAGCAGTGGTAATGGAAACACCATATATTTT. This sequence encodes CASSGNGNTIYF.

This clonotype was counted ten times or more. The rearrangement joins TRBV6-9 to TRBJ2-5; 15 positions agree with TRBD2. Germline V gives CDR1 MNHGY, CDR2 SVAAGI. V was pared by 4 bases and J by 5 bases, with 17 bases of the junction left unmatched. The CDR3 sequence is 20 residues long. The CDR3 nucleotides are TGTGCCAGCAGTTCCTTACCACTCGGACTAGCGGGAGGGCCGTCTGAGACCCAGTACTTC. As protein: CASSSLPLGLAGGPSETQYF.

This clonotype was picked up many times. The chain links TRBV20-1 to TRBJ1-1; 9 bases are a match to TRBD1. Germline V CDR1 and CDR2: DFQATT, SNEGSKA (reference sequence). Trimming took 4 bases from V and 3 from J; bases not matched to a gene: 3. The CDR3 runs 13 residues. As DNA, the CDR3 is TGCAGTGCTATACAGGGGGCTTACACTGAAGCTTTCTTT. This gives the protein CSAIQGAYTEAFF.

At least ten counts were recorded for this clonotype. The gene calls are TRBV12-3 or TRBV12-4 and TRBJ1-2; D unresolved. The CDR3 is made up of 14 amino acids. The V and J ends lost 3 bases and 2 bases respectively, with 10 bases between them. The CDR3 here is CASSFQTANYGYTF. The CDR3, as DNA: TGTGCCAGCAGTTTCCAGACGGCGAACTATGGCTACACCTTC.

J is TRBJ1-2 and V is TRBV20-1; D possibly corresponds to TRBD1 (6 bases). Germline V gene data show CDR1 as DFQATT and CDR2 as SNEGSKA (reference sequence). The V end was cut by 4 bases, the J end by 4 bases, with 16 bases between. This CDR3 is built from 14 residues. The CDR3, as DNA: TGCAGTGCTATCGCACCACAGGGTGCCTATGGCTACACCTTC. This translates into CSAIAPQGAYGYTF.

This clonotype was observed at least ten times. This sequence joins TRBV25-1 and TRBJ1-4; 7 bases are a match to TRBD1. Trimming at V came to 5 bases and at J to 8 bases, leaving 8 bases not matched to a gene. The length of the CDR3 is 14 residues. Looked up from germline, CDR1 is MGHDK and CDR2 is SYGVNS. The CDR3 loop reads CASSSTGSGEKLFF. The CDR3, as DNA: TGTGCCAGCAGTTCGACAGGGAGTGGGGAAAAACTGTTTTTT.

The chain joins TRBV5-1 to TRBJ1-3, with 9 bases fitting TRBD1. The V gene's germline CDR1 is SGHRS and CDR2 YFSETQ. After removal of 7 bases from V and 0 bases from J, the junction contained 8 bases not matched to a gene. This CDR3 is 16 amino acids long. The chain's CDR3 is CASAPTGGISGNTIYF. The CDR3 nucleotides read TGCGCCAGCGCACCCACAGGGGGCATCTCTGGAAACACCATATATTTT.

The J gene is TRBJ2-2, the V gene TRBV4-1; D is possibly TRBD1 (5 bases). Germline assignment: CDR1 MGHRA and CDR2 YSYEKL. The V gene lost 0 bases and the J gene lost 1 base, with 21 bases spanning the gap. The CDR3 runs to 20 residues. CDR3 nucleotides: TGCGCCAGCAGCCAAGATTCCGGACACCTTACGTCAGTGAACACCGGGGAGCTGTTTTTT. The encoded protein is CASSQDSGHLTSVNTGELFF.

The CDR3, as DNA: TGTGCCACCCAACGAGGAGGGGATTCCTACGAGCAGTACTTC. Its protein product is CATQRGGDSYEQYF. The chain carries TRBV10-3 and TRBJ2-7; a possible D gene is TRBD2 (6 bases). Trimming stripped 10 bases from V and 1 base from J, with 17 bases between. CDR1 is ENHRY, CDR2 SYGVKD, per germline. This CDR3 contains 14 residues.

The sample holds a few counts of this clonotype. The gene calls are TRBV5-5 and TRBJ1-2; D possibly corresponds to TRBD1 (6 bases). The CDR3 runs to 14 residues. The V end was cut by 4 bases, the J end by 3 bases, with 13 bases between. CDR1 and CDR2 (germline): SGHKS, YYEKEE (reference sequence). Written as DNA, the CDR3 is TGTGCCAGCAGCCTGACAGGACTTTACTATGGCTACACCTTC. Translating gives CASSLTGLYYGYTF. Drawing the rest from reference TRBV5-5 and TRBJ1-2, the complete variable domain is DAGVTQSPTHLIKTRGQQVTLRCSPISGHKSVSWYQQVLGQGPQFIFQYYEKEERGRGNFPDRFSARQFPNYSSELNVNALLLGDSALYLCASSLTGLYYGYTFGSGTRLTVV.

This clonotype was recorded many times. The chain is built from TRBV12-3 or TRBV12-4 and TRBJ1-6, with TRBD1 as a possible D gene (6 bases). This CDR3 spans 16 amino acids. Trimming took 6 bases from V and 8 from J, leaving 20 bases between them. CDR3 residues: CASSTSGRGGYSPLHF. CDR3 nucleotides: TGTGCCAGCAGCACCTCCGGTAGGGGGGGTTATTCACCCCTCCACTTT.

This clonotype was seen ten or more times. The V and J genes are TRBV30 and TRBJ1-2; D not resolved. This CDR3 is 14 amino acids long. CDR1 and CDR2 (germline): GTSNPN, SVGIG (reference sequence). V was pared by 3 bases and J by 0 bases, with 11 bases between. CDR3 in amino acids: CAWRTPGANYGYTF. The DNA for the CDR3 is TGTGCCTGGAGGACCCCAGGAGCTAACTATGGCTACACCTTC.

This clonotype was seen only a few times. V and J are TRBV6-1 and TRBJ1-1, with D hard to call. Germline V gives CDR1 MNHNS, CDR2 SASEGT. V was cut by 6 bases and J by 1 base, with 12 bases left in between. This CDR3 spans 14 amino acids. CDR3 DNA: TGTGCCAGCAGGATTACTCTGGGGAACACTGAAGCTTTCTTT. This codes for CASRITLGNTEAFF.

In its sample, this clonotype was seen a few times. V usage is TRBV6-1 and J usage is TRBJ2-7; 8 bases are a match to TRBD1. V lost 6 bases to trimming and J lost 3 bases; unmatched junction nucleotides: 10. The CDR3 extends over 15 amino acids. The germline V gene has CDR1 MNHNS and CDR2 SASEGT. CDR3 region: CASSPRGRKDYEQYF. The CDR3 coding sequence is TGTGCCAGCAGCCCCAGGGGGCGAAAGGACTACGAGCAGTACTTC.